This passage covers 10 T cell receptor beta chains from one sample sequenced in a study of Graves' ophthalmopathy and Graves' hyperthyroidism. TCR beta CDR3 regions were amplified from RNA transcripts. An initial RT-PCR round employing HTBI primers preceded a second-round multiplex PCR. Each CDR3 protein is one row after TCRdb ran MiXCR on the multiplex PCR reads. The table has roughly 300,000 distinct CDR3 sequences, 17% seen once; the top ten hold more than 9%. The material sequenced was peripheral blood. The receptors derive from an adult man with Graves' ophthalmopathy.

The CDR3 nucleotides read TGTGCCAGCAGCAGATCCCGGGTCAGGGCCTACGAGCAGTACTTC. Translating gives CASSRSRVRAYEQYF. The chain recombines TRBV13 with TRBJ2-7, with D possibly TRBD1 on 5 matching bases. The CDR3 contains 15 residues. The V and J ends lost 5 bases and 2 bases respectively, with 16 bases between them. CDR1 and CDR2 from the germline V gene are PRHDT and FYEKMQ (reference sequence).

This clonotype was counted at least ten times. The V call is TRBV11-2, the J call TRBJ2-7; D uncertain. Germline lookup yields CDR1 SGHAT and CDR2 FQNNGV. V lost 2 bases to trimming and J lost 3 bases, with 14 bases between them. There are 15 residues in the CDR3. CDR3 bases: TGTGCCAGCAGCTTAAACGGCGACTCAGACTACGAGCAGTACTTC. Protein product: CASSLNGDSDYEQYF.

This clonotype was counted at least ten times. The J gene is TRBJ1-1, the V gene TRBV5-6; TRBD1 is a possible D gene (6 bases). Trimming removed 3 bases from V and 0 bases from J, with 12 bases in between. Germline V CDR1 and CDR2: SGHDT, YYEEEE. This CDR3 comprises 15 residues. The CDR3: CASSSTGKVNTEAFF. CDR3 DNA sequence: TGTGCCAGCAGCTCAACAGGGAAGGTGAACACTGAAGCTTTCTTT.

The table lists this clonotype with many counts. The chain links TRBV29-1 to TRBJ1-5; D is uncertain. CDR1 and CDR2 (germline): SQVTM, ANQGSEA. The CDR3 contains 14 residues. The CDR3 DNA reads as TGCAGGTTGGCCGTCGATGGGGGCAATCAGCCCCAGCATTTT. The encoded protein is CRLAVDGGNQPQHF. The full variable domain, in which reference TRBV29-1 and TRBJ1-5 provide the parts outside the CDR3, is SAVISQKPSRDICQRGTSLTIQCQVDSQVTMMFWYRQQPGQSLTLIATANQGSEATYESGFVIDKFPISRPNLTFSTLTVSNMSPEDSSIYLCRLAVDGGNQPQHFGDGTRLSIL.

The CDR3 here is CASSLIGGRGYTF. The CDR3 DNA reads as TGTGCCAGCAGCTTAATTGGTGGTCGTGGCTACACCTTC. This chain joins TRBV6-5 and TRBJ1-2; no reliable D call. This CDR3 region has 13 residues. CDR1 and CDR2 from the germline V gene are MNHEY and SVGAGI. Trimming removed 6 bases from V and 7 bases from J, with 15 bases in between.

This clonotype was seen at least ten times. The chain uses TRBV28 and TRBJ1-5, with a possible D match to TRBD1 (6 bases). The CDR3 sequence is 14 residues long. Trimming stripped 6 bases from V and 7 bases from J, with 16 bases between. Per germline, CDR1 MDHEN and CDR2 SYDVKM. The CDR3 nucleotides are TGTGCCAGCAGCCTGGTGGGGGGCAGGCAGCCCCAGCATTTT. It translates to CASSLVGGRQPQHF.

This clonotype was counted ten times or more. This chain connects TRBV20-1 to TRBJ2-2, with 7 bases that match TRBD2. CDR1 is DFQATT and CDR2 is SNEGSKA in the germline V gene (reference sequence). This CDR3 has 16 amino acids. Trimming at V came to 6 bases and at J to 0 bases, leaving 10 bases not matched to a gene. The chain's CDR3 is CSAKRSGTANTGELFF. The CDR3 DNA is TGCAGTGCGAAGAGGAGCGGGACCGCGAACACCGGGGAGCTGTTTTTT.

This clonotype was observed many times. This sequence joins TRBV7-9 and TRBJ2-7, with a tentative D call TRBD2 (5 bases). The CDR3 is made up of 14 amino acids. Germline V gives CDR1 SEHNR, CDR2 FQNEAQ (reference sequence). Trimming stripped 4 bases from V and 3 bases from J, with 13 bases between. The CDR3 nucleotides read TGTGCCAGCAGCTCGGGGTGGCTGGACTACGAGCAGTACTTC. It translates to CASSSGWLDYEQYF.

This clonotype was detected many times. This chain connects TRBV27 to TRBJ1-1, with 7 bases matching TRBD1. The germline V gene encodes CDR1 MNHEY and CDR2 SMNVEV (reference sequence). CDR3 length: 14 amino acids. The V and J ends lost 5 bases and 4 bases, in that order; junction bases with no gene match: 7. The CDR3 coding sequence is TGTGCCAGCAGTGACCTCAGGGGGATCACTGAAGCTTTCTTT. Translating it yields CASSDLRGITEAFF.

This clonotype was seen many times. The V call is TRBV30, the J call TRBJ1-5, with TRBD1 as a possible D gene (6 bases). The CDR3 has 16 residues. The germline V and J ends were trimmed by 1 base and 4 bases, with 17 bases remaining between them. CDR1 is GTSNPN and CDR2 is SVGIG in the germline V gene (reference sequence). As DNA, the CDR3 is TGTGCCTGGAGTGGACCAGGGGTTGCGTCAAATCAGCCCCAGCATTTT. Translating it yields CAWSGPGVASNQPQHF. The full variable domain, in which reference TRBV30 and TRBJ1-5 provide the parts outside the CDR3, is SQTIHQWPATLVQPVGSPLSLECTVEGTSNPNLYWYRQAAGRGLQLLFYSVGIGQISSEVPQNLSASRPQDRQFILSSKKLLLSDSGFYLCAWSGPGVASNQPQHFGDGTRLSIL.